The 2 T cell receptor beta chains below come from one sample, sequenced in a study of shared clonotypes between healthy human individuals. Produced via immunoSEQ multiplex PCR; TCRdb's table is partial and in-frame only. Seen here are fewer than 600,000 clones, approximately 77% observed once, and the top ten hold 12%. The sequenced material came from PBMCs. These receptors all come from a woman aged 40 to 55 in good health. Some clones in this sample may be carry-over from other donors' samples.

V usage is TRBV29-1 and J usage is TRBJ1-3; D uncertain. CDR1 is SQVTM, CDR2 ANQGSEA, per germline. Between the trimmed V and J ends, which lost 5 bases and 0 bases, there was a span of 8 bases. This CDR3 is 13 amino acids long. The CDR3 region is CSVYSNSGNTIYF. CDR3 sequence (DNA): TGCAGCGTTTACAGCAACTCTGGAAACACCATATATTTT.

The chain joins TRBV28 to TRBJ1-2; D gene uncertain. The CDR3 totals 13 residues. CDR1 and CDR2 from the germline V gene are MDHEN and SYDVKM. The V end was cut by 6 bases, the J end by 0 bases, with 8 bases between. The CDR3 sequence is CASRTATNYGYTF. The CDR3 nucleotides read TGTGCCAGCAGGACCGCAACTAACTATGGCTACACCTTC.